The present T cell receptor beta chain was sequenced within a study of blood T cell repertoires in COVID-19. Across the study: Italy, Spain and the United States were the sources of the convalescent and acute COVID-19 samples. Sample material is recorded as cDNA or gDNA derived from T cells, B-cell-depleted T cells, or PBMCs.

J was trimmed by 6 bases and V by 5 bases; bases with no gene match: 6. This CDR3 spans 14 amino acids. Germline V gene data show CDR1 as LNHDA and CDR2 as SQIVND (reference sequence). In its sample, this clone was seen a few times. Study processing details: Reference gene primer amplification in the assay estimated nucleated cell counts. The table came from immunoSEQ multiplex PCR; TCRdb's copy has only in-frame clones and leaves some out. D and trimming come from the DNA, and the V and J calls and clone size come from that table. The sample consists of about 190,000 clones, around 83% of them appearing once.

The receptor was isolated from a middle-aged woman with acute or convalescent COVID-19. The chain couples TRBV19 to TRBJ2-3; 9 bases are shared with TRBD2. The sample comprised peripheral blood. CDR3 sequence reads: CASSLREGSDTQYF. The CDR3, as DNA: TGTGCCAGTAGTTTGCGGGAGGGCAGTGATACGCAGTATTTT.